These T cell receptor beta chains were read from a single sample in a study of response to subunit inactivated influenza vaccine. In TCRdb, the RT-PCR reads were re-called with MiXCR into one record per CDR3 protein. The sample consists of 800,000 or so distinct CDR3 sequences, approximately 21% of them appearing once. This specimen consisted of PBMCs from blood, obtained 5 to 6 days after vaccination. These receptors all stem from a man aged 45-65 years who received an inactivated influenza vaccine. Both conserved end residues are part of each CDR3.

cdr3_aa v_call
CSAFGDGPGELFF TRBV20-1
CATASGGYNEQFF TRBV24-1
CSARSPGTGNQPQHF TRBV20-1
CSARTAGTYGYTF TRBV20-1
CASSQRFSNQPQHF TRBV13
CASRGSLSHEQYF TRBV27
CASSQYRPGVDNSPLHF TRBV4-2
CASSVGPGLGEKLFF TRBV9
CASSLGTSGIYEQFF TRBV7-8
CASSQDFTSRREGELFF TRBV4-3
CSARQGSGANVLTF TRBV20-1
CATSDGDFTDTQYF TRBV24-1
CACCQGQGRFDEQFF TRBV3-1
CASSDRQGRSGLAGNPSTDTQYF TRBV13
CASSLGQGGAEQYF TRBV5-1
CASSAGQNTGELFF TRBV18
CASSFGATYEQYF TRBV12-3/TRBV12-4
CSAGEPGLAKNIQYF TRBV20-1
CSARARGQETQYF TRBV20-1
CSVRGRTGINSPLHF TRBV20-1
CSATPGTDNQPQHF TRBV20-1
CASSPRTGDDNEQFF TRBV11-2
CASSSSGTPTEQYF TRBV28
CAIRPATAGELFF TRBV10-3
CASSPSPGQGSLGIETQYF TRBV11-2
CASGIPGGGETQYF TRBV7-2
CASSYGSGTANTGELFF TRBV5-4
CASSKPGQGGYEQYF TRBV7-2
CASSEAFYNEQFF TRBV5-6
CASSTGLAGYNEQFF TRBV27
CSARDNSVREQYF TRBV20-1
CSARDIGGGTEAFF TRBV20-1
CASSHQKGGTGNSPLHF TRBV4-1
CSARSRNTDTQYF TRBV20-1
CSAWAHFGTDTQYF TRBV20-1
CATGQGEQQPQHF TRBV10-3
CASSVDAGGNTGELFF TRBV9
CAISESGRGLETQYF TRBV10-3
CSVELAGARDTQYF TRBV29-1
CASSLVRTSGNEQFF TRBV5-1
CASSLTVDEQFF TRBV7-9
CAIRGDREKYSGANVLTF TRBV10-3
CASNPLAGIGNEQFF TRBV5-1
CASSPRGDRSTGIPYEQYF TRBV4-2
CANSDRTSGSPADTQYF TRBV7-9
CASSQDGLGTSGETQYF TRBV4-2
CASSQMGGTYEQYF TRBV3-1
CASRGNGDNSPLHF TRBV7-9
CAISVGQGSNQPQHF TRBV10-3
CASSANERSPLHF TRBV9
CASSRGGQETQYF TRBV7-9
CASSEWGTRAGYTF TRBV25-1
CASHSTGTYEQYF TRBV6-1
CSARQASYEQYF TRBV20-1
CASSQEFAGVADTQYF TRBV4-3
CASSLDPGGYEQYF TRBV7-2
CASRTDQGATNEKLFF TRBV12-3/TRBV12-4
CASSETSLGGELFF TRBV6-1